These 17 T cell receptor beta chains were sequenced from one sample in a study of Ad26.COV2.S vaccination and SARS-CoV-2 variants. Produced via immunoSEQ multiplex PCR; TCRdb's table is partial and in-frame only. Of hundreds of thousands of clones in the sample, approximately 88% are singletons; the top ten hold approximately 1.5%. As for treatment: 15 to 20 received Ad26.COV2.S at low or high dose, single or two shots; about 5 received placebo; per-sample allocation not given. Sampling occurred on day 63 after the first vaccine or placebo injection. The sample consisted of peripheral blood, taken in a trial of Ad26.COV2.S vaccine versus placebo. The receptors here all came from a person aged 18-60 years who received the Ad26.COV2.S COVID-19 vaccine or a placebo.

The chain carries TRBV2 and TRBJ1-1; possible D gene TRBD1, 5 bases. Germline loops: CDR1 SNHLY, CDR2 FYNNEI. The CDR3 runs 14 residues. Between the trimmed V and J ends, which lost 8 bases and 0 bases, there was a span of 13 bases. CDR3 nucleotides: TGTGCCAGCCTTGCCCGGGGGATGAACACTGAAGCTTTCTTT. This translates into CASLARGMNTEAFF.

The chain is built from TRBV6-6 and TRBJ2-7, with 8 nucleotides matching TRBD2. The V and J ends lost 5 bases and 5 bases, in that order; junction bases with no gene match: 8. Germline CDR1 is MNHNY and CDR2 is SVGAGI (reference sequence). CDR3 length: 14 amino acids. This CDR3 is CASSPGTRVDEQYF. In nucleotides, the CDR3 is TGTGCCAGCAGTCCCGGGACTAGAGTGGACGAGCAGTACTTC.

The chain has TRBV20-1 and TRBJ1-5; 12 nucleotides agree with TRBD1. This CDR3 comprises 17 residues. Per the germline V gene, CDR1 is DFQATT and CDR2 is SNEGSKA (reference sequence). Trimming cost V 3 bases and J 2 bases; bases outside gene matches: 8. This CDR3 is CSASLRDRGLGNQPQHF. The CDR3 nucleotides read TGCAGTGCTAGTCTCCGGGACAGGGGGCTAGGCAATCAGCCCCAGCATTTT.

The rearrangement links TRBV21-1 to TRBJ1-4; TRBD1, the table's D call, lacks a check against the DNA. TRBV21-1 is a recognized pseudogene. CDR3 length: 15 residues. The CDR3 DNA follows: TGTGCCAGCAGCAAAGGTTCAGGGTATTGTGAAAAACTGTTTTTT. It translates to CASSKGSGYCEKLFF.

This clone was recorded only once. The chain uses TRBV3-1 (or the pseudogene TRBV3-2) and TRBJ1-4, with 11 bases that match TRBD1. The CDR3 is 19 amino acids. With 4 bases clipped from V and 1 base from J, the junction kept 11 bases outside the gene matches. The germline CDR1 and CDR2 sequences are LGHDT and YNNKEL (reference sequence). This chain's CDR3 is CASSRAHGQGAVTNEKLFF. DNA of the CDR3: TGTGCCAGCAGCCGAGCGCACGGACAGGGGGCAGTAACTAATGAAAAACTGTTTTTT.

Only a few counts were recorded for this clone. The rearrangement links TRBV19 to TRBJ1-5, with D unclear. Trimming cost V 7 bases and J 5 bases, with 9 bases left between them. Germline V CDR1 and CDR2: LNHDA, SQIVND (reference sequence). The CDR3 has 12 amino acids. The CDR3 DNA follows: TGTGCCAGTAAGGTCGAGGATCAGCCCCAGCATTTT. Residues: CASKVEDQPQHF.

The rearrangement uses TRBV30 and TRBJ1-2; 7 bases align to TRBD1. The CDR3 has 12 amino acids. V shed 2 bases and J 8 bases; nucleotides not matched to a gene: 5. Germline CDR1 reads GTSNPN; CDR2 reads SVGIG (reference sequence). The CDR3, as DNA: TGTGCCTGGAGTCAGGGGGTCGGGGGCTACACCTTC. This gives the protein CAWSQGVGGYTF.

The count of this clone is one. The CDR3 DNA sequence: TGTGCCAGCAGCTTTGACGGTAGCAATCAGCCCCAGCATTTT. This codes for CASSFDGSNQPQHF. This chain links TRBV11-2 with TRBJ1-5; D call uncertain. The CDR3 runs 14 residues. From germline, CDR1 is SGHAT and CDR2 FQNNGV. V lost 3 bases to trimming and J lost 0 bases, with 6 bases between them.

This rearrangement joins TRBV25-1 to TRBJ1-1; D is unclear. The CDR3 is 13 residues long. Germline V gives CDR1 MGHDK, CDR2 SYGVNS. V was cut by 5 bases and J by 1 base, with 8 bases left in between. The CDR3 sequence: CASSLTTNTEAFF. CDR3 nucleotide sequence: TGTGCCAGCAGTCTGACAACGAACACTGAAGCTTTCTTT.

CDR3 nucleotide sequence: TGTGCCACCAGCAGAGAACTAGCGGGAGCTGGGGCCAACGTCCTGACTTTC. It is translated as CATSRELAGAGANVLTF. The chain uses TRBV15 and TRBJ2-6; 11 nucleotides line up with TRBD2. With V trimmed by 0 bases and J by 2 bases, 0 bases remained unmatched. Germline V gene sequence: CDR1 LNHNV, CDR2 YYDKDF (reference sequence). This CDR3 is built from 17 residues.

CDR3: CASRNSGATGYEQYF. CDR3 in DNA: TGTGCCAGCAGAAACTCGGGGGCTACTGGCTACGAGCAGTACTTC. This rearrangement joins TRBV6-5 to TRBJ2-7; D possibly uses TRBD1 or TRBD2 (6 bases each). V lost 6 bases, J lost 3 bases, and 18 bases lay in between. The CDR3 is 15 amino acids. The germline CDR1 and CDR2 sequences are MNHEY and SVGAGI.

The rearrangement links TRBV4-2 to TRBJ1-1; maybe TRBD1 (5 bases). CDR3 length: 14 residues. The germline gives CDR1 LGHNA, CDR2 YNFKEQ. V was trimmed by 0 bases and J by 5 bases, leaving 10 bases between them. This CDR3 is CASSQESGRTEAFF. The CDR3 DNA reads TGTGCCAGCAGCCAAGAGTCAGGGAGGACTGAAGCTTTCTTT.

The chain uses TRBV14 and TRBJ2-1, with 12 nucleotides matching TRBD1. The CDR3 consists of 17 residues. V shed 3 bases and J 2 bases; nucleotides not matched to a gene: 5. Germline loops: CDR1 SGHDN, CDR2 FVKESK. The CDR3 is CASSQLGTGGTYNEQFF. CDR3 nucleotide sequence: TGTGCCAGCAGCCAGCTAGGGACAGGGGGCACCTACAATGAGCAGTTCTTC.

The chain uses TRBV2 and TRBJ1-5, with TRBD1 as a possible D gene (5 bases). Germline CDR1 SNHLY, CDR2 FYNNEI. V was shortened by 4 bases and J by 2 bases, with 12 bases between the two germline ends. This CDR3 has 15 amino acids. The CDR3, as DNA: TGTGCCAGCAGTGTAAGGGGTATTCGCAATCAGCCCCAGCATTTT. Amino acid sequence: CASSVRGIRNQPQHF. Full variable domain (outside the CDR3, taken from reference TRBV2 and TRBJ1-5): EPEVTQTPSHQVTQMGQEVILRCVPISNHLYFYWYRQILGQKVEFLVSFYNNEISEKSEIFDDQFSVERPDGSNFTLKIRSTKLEDSAMYFCASSVRGIRNQPQHFGDGTRLSIL.

The rearrangement links TRBV18 to TRBJ1-2, with a tentative D call TRBD1 (5 bases). From germline, CDR1 is KGHSH and CDR2 LQKENI. Trimming stripped 3 bases from V and 8 bases from J, with 13 bases between. This CDR3 contains 13 residues. The DNA of the CDR3 is TGTGCCAGCTCACCGGGGCAGATCCTCGGCTACACCTTC. This translates into CASSPGQILGYTF.

The chain links TRBV19 to TRBJ2-1, with 11 positions matching TRBD2. Germline lookup yields CDR1 LNHDA and CDR2 SQIVND (reference sequence). The CDR3 runs to 17 residues. J was trimmed by 11 bases and V by 2 bases; bases with no gene match: 14. The CDR3 region has the DNA TGTGCCAGTAGTATAACGACCGGGACTAGCGGAGGGGGGAAGCAGTTCTTC. This translates into CASSITTGTSGGGKQFF.

The chain combines TRBV5-5 with TRBJ2-7, with 10 bases fitting TRBD1. Germline V gene data show CDR1 as SGHKS and CDR2 as YYEKEE (reference sequence). Trimming took 4 bases from V and 5 from J; bases not matched to a gene: 6. This CDR3 contains 14 residues. CDR3: CASSAGQGGDEQYF. The CDR3 DNA reads TGTGCCAGCAGCGCTGGACAGGGGGGCGACGAGCAGTACTTC.